This T cell receptor (beta chain) originates from a study of identical twins. Study-wide points: Zero-insertion analyses were open to partial confounding by invariant MAIT and iNKT cells. Donors were not followed over many years; analysis was cross-sectional.

There are a few counts of this clonotype. The antigen is undetermined. Trimming left V 3 bases short and J 4 bases short, with 16 bases between. The germline V gene has CDR1 SEHNR and CDR2 FQNEAQ (reference sequence). The CDR3 has 15 amino acids. TCRdb processed the 5' RACE reads anew with MiXCR; each CDR3 protein has one entry. The sample consists of approximately 620,000 distinct CDR3 sequences, more than 6.5% of them appearing once. A further study also used this sample, focusing on yellow fever vaccine responses in identical twins.

The chain has TRBV7-9 and TRBJ2-7; D is perhaps TRBD1 (5 bases). This sequence was found in a woman under 30 in good health. The specimen was PBMCs. The DNA for the CDR3 is TGTGCCAGCAGCTTGATCCAGGGCGGTTTATACGAGCAGTACTTC. It yields the protein CASSLIQGGLYEQYF.